This entry is about one TCR beta chain. Its antigen is still unknown. The source of the sample is a study of T cell responses to AZD1222 COVID-19 vaccine. About the research overall: Whether given at about 4 or about 12 weeks, second doses were pooled.

Whole-study findings and limits: Without day 14 samples, only post-peak T cell repertoires were studied. Vaccine-associated CD4 TCRs ranged over spike, dominating at 160-218 and 743-854. Only a handful of AZD1222 recipients were seropositive at baseline.

Sequencing used immunoSEQ multiplex PCR; TCRdb keeps in-frame clones, though not all of them. The sample yields just over 95,000 clones, 85% to 90% seen once. Germline V gene sequence: CDR1 MNHEY, CDR2 SMNVEV (reference sequence). V trimming: 5 bases; J trimming: 7 bases; junction bases outside the gene matches: 11. The CDR3 runs 16 residues. Sequences were derived from peripheral blood, sampled on day 0 of AZD1222 vaccination. The origin of this receptor is an adult in good health. The chain recombines TRBV27 with TRBJ1-5; 10 bases agree with TRBD1. CDR3 loop: CASSSSGTGARQPQHF. The CDR3 DNA sequence: TGTGCCAGCAGTAGCTCAGGGACAGGGGCAAGGCAGCCCCAGCATTTT.